The 16 T cell receptor beta chains listed next were all sequenced from one sample in a study of blood T cells in healthy people across ages. Primers used in a second PCR of roughly 6 to 12 cycles were a sample-barcoded 5' primer and a J-beta primer mix. From the 5' RACE reads, TCRdb called clonotypes with MiXCR, one entry per CDR3 protein. The sample lists 1.5 million to 1.9 million distinct CDR3 sequences; around 40% were seen once. The sample consisted of blood. These receptors all stem from a young woman in good health.

As DNA, the CDR3 is TGTGCCAGCGGGGACAGGGGGAAGGAGACCCAGTACTTC. Protein: CASGDRGKETQYF. The chain recombines TRBV12-3 or TRBV12-4 with TRBJ2-5; the match to TRBD1 covers 11 bases. The V gene end was trimmed by 8 bases and the J gene end by 5 bases; junction bases not matched to a gene: 4. This CDR3 comprises 13 residues.

This chain links TRBV5-1 with TRBJ2-1; 8 nucleotides match TRBD2. CDR3 length equals 16 residues. CDR1 and CDR2 (germline): SGHRS, YFSETQ. V was pared by 0 bases and J by 6 bases, with 8 bases of the junction left unmatched. CDR3 bases: TGCGCCAGCAGCTTGGCCCTGGCGGGAGGTGGCAATGAGCAGTTCTTC. It is translated as CASSLALAGGGNEQFF.

V is TRBV18 and J is TRBJ2-7; D remains unclear. CDR1 is KGHSH and CDR2 is LQKENI in the germline V gene. V lost 2 bases and J 1 base, leaving 21 bases between the germline ends. The CDR3 is made up of 18 amino acids. The CDR3 reads CASSPSSDVALNSYEQYF. CDR3 coding DNA: TGTGCCAGCTCACCAAGTTCGGACGTTGCCCTAAATTCCTACGAGCAGTACTTC.

The J gene is TRBJ2-1, the V gene TRBV5-1; 14 bases are a match to TRBD2. Trimming cost V 7 bases and J 4 bases; bases outside gene matches: 4. Germline CDR1 and CDR2: SGHRS and YFSETQ. This CDR3 contains 15 residues. CDR3 amino acids: CASRLAGGAYNEQFF. DNA for the CDR3: TGCGCCAGCCGACTAGCGGGGGGGGCATACAATGAGCAGTTCTTC.

The chain links TRBV20-1 to TRBJ2-1, with 10 bases identical to TRBD2. From germline, CDR1 is DFQATT and CDR2 SNEGSKA (reference sequence). The CDR3 sequence is 15 residues long. V lost 0 bases, J lost 8 bases, and 7 bases stayed unmatched. The CDR3 here is CSARDEGLATDEQFF. The CDR3 nucleotides read TGCAGTGCTAGAGATGAGGGACTAGCGACGGATGAGCAGTTCTTC.

The sample holds a few counts of this clonotype. This chain links TRBV6-2 or TRBV6-3 with TRBJ2-1; D is unclear. V lost 2 bases, J lost 9 bases, and 14 bases lay in between. The CDR3 runs 14 residues. The V gene's germline CDR1 is MNHEY and CDR2 SVGEGT. The CDR3 DNA reads TGTGCCAGCAGTTACGGATTGACTCCGGGTGAGCAGTTCTTC. This sequence encodes CASSYGLTPGEQFF.

V usage is TRBV11-2 and J usage is TRBJ1-2; 9 bases line up with TRBD1. CDR3 length equals 17 residues. J gave up 4 bases and V 5 bases, and 14 bases lay outside the gene matches. Germline V gene lookup returns CDR1 SGHAT and CDR2 FQNNGV. The CDR3 loop reads CASSPGGRQGVTYGYTF. CDR3 sequence (DNA): TGTGCCAGCAGCCCCGGAGGGCGACAGGGGGTCACCTATGGCTACACCTTC.

This chain links TRBV9 with TRBJ1-4; TRBD1 might be the D (6 bases). Trimming removed 2 bases at V and 0 bases at J, with 8 bases between. The CDR3 covers 15 residues. Germline lookup yields CDR1 SGDLS and CDR2 YYNGEE. The CDR3 reads CASSVGQPTNEKLFF. The CDR3 DNA is TGTGCCAGCAGCGTCGGACAGCCAACTAATGAAAAACTGTTTTTT. The full variable domain, with the rest looked up from reference TRBV9 and TRBJ1-4, is DSGVTQTPKHLITATGQRVTLRCSPRSGDLSVYWYQQSLDQGLQFLIQYYNGEERAKGNILERFSAQQFPDLHSELNLSSLELGDSALYFCASSVGQPTNEKLFFGSGTQLSVL.

The chain employs TRBV29-1 and TRBJ1-1; TRBD1 matches at 9 bases. This CDR3 is built from 14 residues. Germline V lookup: CDR1 SQVTM, CDR2 ANQGSEA. Unmatched junction bases numbered 10, after V lost 7 bases and J lost 4 bases. CDR3 region: CSGWGTGKSTEAFF. The CDR3 region has the DNA TGCAGCGGGTGGGGGACAGGGAAGAGCACTGAAGCTTTCTTT.

The CDR3 nucleotides are TGTGCCAGCCTGGAGGGGACTAGTCTAAACAATGAGCAGTTCTTC. Its protein product is CASLEGTSLNNEQFF. The V call is TRBV7-9, the J call TRBJ2-1, with TRBD2 matching over 8 bases. With V trimmed by 8 bases and J by 5 bases, 11 bases remained unmatched. Per the germline V gene, CDR1 is SEHNR and CDR2 is FQNEAQ (reference sequence). The CDR3 is 15 residues long.

The chain couples TRBV7-3 to TRBJ2-1; 10 bases fit TRBD2. CDR3 length equals 15 residues. Germline lookup yields CDR1 SGHTA and CDR2 FQGTGA. V dropped 7 bases and J dropped 4; count of bases not matched to a gene: 7. The CDR3 bases are TGTGCCAGCACCATAACTAGCGGGACGTACAATGAGCAGTTCTTC. Translating it yields CASTITSGTYNEQFF.

CDR3 in DNA: TGCAGTGCTAGGTTGTTAGTCCGTTGGCATGAGCAGTTCTTC. Its translation: CSARLLVRWHEQFF. The chain combines TRBV20-1 with TRBJ2-1, with unresolved D. Trimming left V 3 bases short and J 8 bases short, with 17 bases between. CDR3 length equals 14 residues. Germline CDR1 and CDR2: DFQATT and SNEGSKA (reference sequence).

V and J are TRBV20-1 and TRBJ2-5; TRBD1 might be the D (6 bases). The better agreement between TRBJ2-1 and the DNA end casts doubt on the J call. The CDR3 contains 15 residues. Germline assignment: CDR1 DFQATT and CDR2 SNEGSKA (reference sequence). The DNA of the CDR3 is TGCAGTGCTAGAGATGGCTCGGGACACCAAGAGACCCAGTTCTTC. This codes for CSARDGSGHQETQFF.

A few counts support this clonotype. The chain combines TRBV5-1 with TRBJ2-7; TRBD2 aligns across 10 bases. CDR3 length: 15 amino acids. Germline lookup yields CDR1 SGHRS and CDR2 YFSETQ. The ends lost 0 bases at V and 3 bases at J; junction bases unmatched: 3. The CDR3, as DNA: TGCGCCAGCAGCTTGGGTGCTAGCGGGAGCTACGAGCAGTACTTC. It is translated as CASSLGASGSYEQYF.

This clonotype was seen only a few times. The chain joins TRBV3-1 to TRBJ1-1; TRBD1 agrees at 8 bases. Trimming at V came to 4 bases and at J to 1 base, leaving 5 bases not matched to a gene. CDR1 is LGHDT and CDR2 is YNNKEL in the germline V gene (reference sequence). The CDR3 length is 15 residues. This chain's CDR3 is CASSPGDRKNTEAFF. The CDR3 nucleotides read TGTGCCAGCAGCCCGGGGGACAGGAAGAACACTGAAGCTTTCTTT.

The chain has TRBV7-2 and TRBJ1-5; D may be TRBD1 (5 bases). Trimming removed 5 bases at V and 2 bases at J, with 13 bases between. This CDR3 has 15 residues. Germline CDR1 reads SGHTA; CDR2 reads FQGNSA. The CDR3 DNA follows: TGTGCCAGCAGCAAGCGGGACGGGGGCAATCAGCCCCAGCATTTT. Its protein product is CASSKRDGGNQPQHF.